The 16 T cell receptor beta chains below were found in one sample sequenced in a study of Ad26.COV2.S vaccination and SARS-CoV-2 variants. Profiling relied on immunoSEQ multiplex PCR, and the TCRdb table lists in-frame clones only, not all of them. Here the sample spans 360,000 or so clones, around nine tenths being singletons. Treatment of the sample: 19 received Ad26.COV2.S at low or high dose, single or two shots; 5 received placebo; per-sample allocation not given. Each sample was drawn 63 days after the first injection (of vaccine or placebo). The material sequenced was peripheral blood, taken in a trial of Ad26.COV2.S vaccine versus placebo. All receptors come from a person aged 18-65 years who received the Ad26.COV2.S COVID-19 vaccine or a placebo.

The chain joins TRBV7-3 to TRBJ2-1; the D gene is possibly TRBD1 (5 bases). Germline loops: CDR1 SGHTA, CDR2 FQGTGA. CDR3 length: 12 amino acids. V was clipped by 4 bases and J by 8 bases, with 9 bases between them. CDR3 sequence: CASSSREDEQFF. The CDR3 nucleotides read TGTGCCAGCAGCTCCAGGGAAGATGAGCAGTTCTTC.

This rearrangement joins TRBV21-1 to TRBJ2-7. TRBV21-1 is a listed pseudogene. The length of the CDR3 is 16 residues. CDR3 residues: CASSKERAGTTYEQYF. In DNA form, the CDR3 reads TGTGCCAGCAGCAAAGAGAGAGCAGGGACCACCTACGAGCAGTACTTC.

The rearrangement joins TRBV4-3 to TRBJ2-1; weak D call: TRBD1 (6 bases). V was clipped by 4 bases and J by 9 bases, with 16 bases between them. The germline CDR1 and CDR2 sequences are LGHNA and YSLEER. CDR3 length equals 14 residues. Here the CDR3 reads CASSRERGSSEQFF. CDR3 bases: TGCGCCAGCAGCCGCGAAAGGGGGTCTAGTGAGCAGTTCTTC.

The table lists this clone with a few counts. The CDR3 protein is CASSPQGGSNQPQHF. CDR3 DNA: TGTGCCAGCAGCCCGCAGGGGGGTTCCAATCAGCCCCAGCATTTT. V is TRBV7-9 and J is TRBJ1-5, with 7 bases that match TRBD1. The CDR3 is 15 amino acids. V shed 5 bases, J shed 3 bases, and the junction held 7 bases outside the gene matches. The germline V gene encodes CDR1 SEHNR and CDR2 FQNEAQ (reference sequence).

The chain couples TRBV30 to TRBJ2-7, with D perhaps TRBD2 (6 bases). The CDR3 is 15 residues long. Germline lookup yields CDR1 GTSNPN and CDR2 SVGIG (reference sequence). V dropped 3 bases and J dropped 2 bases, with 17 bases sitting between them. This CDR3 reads CAWSHRDFDPYEQYF. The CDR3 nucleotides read TGTGCCTGGAGCCACCGGGACTTCGACCCCTACGAGCAGTACTTC.

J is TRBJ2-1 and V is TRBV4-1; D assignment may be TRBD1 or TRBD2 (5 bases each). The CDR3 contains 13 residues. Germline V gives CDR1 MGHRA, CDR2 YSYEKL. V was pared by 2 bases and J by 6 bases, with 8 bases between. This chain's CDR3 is CASSQMGVNEQFF. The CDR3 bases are TGCGCCAGCAGCCAAATGGGGGTCAATGAGCAGTTCTTC.

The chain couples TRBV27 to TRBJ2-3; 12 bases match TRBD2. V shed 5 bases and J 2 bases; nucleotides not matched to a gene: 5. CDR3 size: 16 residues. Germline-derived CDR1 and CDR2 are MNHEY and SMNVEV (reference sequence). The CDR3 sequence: CASSPGLAGITDTQYF. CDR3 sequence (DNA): TGTGCCAGCAGTCCCGGACTAGCGGGAATCACAGATACGCAGTATTTT.

CDR3 sequence (DNA): TGTGCCAGCAGCTTGGCCGCAACAGGCGATTTTAACACTGAAGCTTTCTTT. Translated: CASSLAATGDFNTEAFF. This chain uses TRBV5-5 with TRBJ1-1; D is perhaps TRBD1 (5 bases). V was pared by 0 bases and J by 2 bases, with 17 bases between. The CDR3 runs to 17 residues. Germline loops: CDR1 SGHKS, CDR2 YYEKEE (reference sequence).

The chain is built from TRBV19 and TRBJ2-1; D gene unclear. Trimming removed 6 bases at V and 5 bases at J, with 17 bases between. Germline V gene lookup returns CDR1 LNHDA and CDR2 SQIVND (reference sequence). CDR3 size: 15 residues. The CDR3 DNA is TGTGCCAGTAGCCCAGGACCCCAACTTAACAATGAGCAGTTCTTC. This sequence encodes CASSPGPQLNNEQFF.

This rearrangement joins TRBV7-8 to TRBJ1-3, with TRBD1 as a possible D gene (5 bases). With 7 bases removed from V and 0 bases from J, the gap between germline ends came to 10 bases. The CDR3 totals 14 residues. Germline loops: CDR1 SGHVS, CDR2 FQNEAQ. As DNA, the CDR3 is TGTGCCAGCATGGGGGGACTCTCTGGAAACACCATATATTTT. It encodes CASMGGLSGNTIYF.

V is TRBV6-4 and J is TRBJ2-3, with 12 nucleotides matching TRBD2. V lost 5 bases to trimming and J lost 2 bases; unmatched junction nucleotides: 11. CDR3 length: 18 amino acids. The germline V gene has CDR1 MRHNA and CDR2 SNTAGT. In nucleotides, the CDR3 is TGTGCCAGCAGTCCCCACCGATCTAGCGGGGGGGCCACAGATACGCAGTATTTT. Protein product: CASSPHRSSGGATDTQYF.

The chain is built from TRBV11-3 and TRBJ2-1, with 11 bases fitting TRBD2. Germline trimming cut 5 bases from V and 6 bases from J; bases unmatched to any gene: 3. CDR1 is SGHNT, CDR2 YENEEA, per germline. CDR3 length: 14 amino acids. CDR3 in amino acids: CASSVGLAGNEQFF. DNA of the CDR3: TGTGCCAGCAGCGTCGGACTAGCGGGCAATGAGCAGTTCTTC.

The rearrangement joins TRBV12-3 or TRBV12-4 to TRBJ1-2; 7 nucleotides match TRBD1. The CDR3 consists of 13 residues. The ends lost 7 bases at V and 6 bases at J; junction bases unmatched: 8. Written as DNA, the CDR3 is TGTGCCAGCACCTCGGGACAGCAACATGGCTACACCTTC. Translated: CASTSGQQHGYTF.

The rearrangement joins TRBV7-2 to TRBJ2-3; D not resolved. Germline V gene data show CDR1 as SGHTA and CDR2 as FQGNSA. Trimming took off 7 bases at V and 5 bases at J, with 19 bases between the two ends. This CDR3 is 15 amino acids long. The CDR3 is CASTPSSVGVDTQYF. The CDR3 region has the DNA TGTGCCAGCACCCCCTCCTCGGTAGGTGTAGATACGCAGTATTTT.

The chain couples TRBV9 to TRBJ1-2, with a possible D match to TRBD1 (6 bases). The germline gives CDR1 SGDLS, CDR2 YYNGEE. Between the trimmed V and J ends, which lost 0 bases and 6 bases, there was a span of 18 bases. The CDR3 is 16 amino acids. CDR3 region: CASSVARGEIRNGYTF. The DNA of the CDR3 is TGTGCCAGCAGCGTAGCTAGGGGGGAAATAAGGAATGGCTACACCTTC. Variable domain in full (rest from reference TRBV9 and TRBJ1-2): DSGVTQTPKHLITATGQRVTLRCSPRSGDLSVYWYQQSLDQGLQFLIQYYNGEERAKGNILERFSAQQFPDLHSELNLSSLELGDSALYFCASSVARGEIRNGYTFGSGTRLTVV.

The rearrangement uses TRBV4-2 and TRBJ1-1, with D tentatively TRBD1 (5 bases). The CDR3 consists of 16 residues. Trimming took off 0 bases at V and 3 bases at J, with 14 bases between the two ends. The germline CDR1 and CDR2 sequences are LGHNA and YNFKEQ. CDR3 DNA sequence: TGTGCCAGCAGCCAAGATCGGGGAACAGGACACACTGAAGCTTTCTTT. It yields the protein CASSQDRGTGHTEAFF.